The 9 T cell receptor beta chains given below trace back to one sample, sequenced in a study of T cell repertoires in cytomegalovirus infection. No antigen has been identified for these receptors. TCRdb processed the reads anew with MiXCR; each CDR3 protein has one entry. Of around 770,000 distinct CDR3 sequences listed, roughly 28% are singletons. The material sequenced was cultured CD8+ T cells from PBMCs, taken from culture after CMV antigen stimulation. The receptors here all came from a human donor in good health (CMV status not recorded). Some clones in this sample may be carry-over from other donors' samples.

The genes are TRBV7-3 and TRBJ2-3; D is unclear. Trimming removed 1 base at V and 0 bases at J, with 8 bases between. From germline, CDR1 is SGHTA and CDR2 FQGTGA. CDR3 length equals 15 residues. CDR3 in amino acids: CASSLIEHSTDTQYF. In DNA, the CDR3 is TGTGCCAGCAGCTTAATCGAGCATAGCACAGATACGCAGTATTTT.

This sequence joins TRBV7-9 and TRBJ2-3; D may match TRBD1 or TRBD2 (5 bases each). Between the trimmed V and J ends, which lost 3 bases and 6 bases, there was a span of 22 bases. The germline gives CDR1 SEHNR, CDR2 FQNEAQ (reference sequence). CDR3 length: 17 residues. CDR3 coding DNA: TGTGCCAGCAGCTTCATTAGTAAGGGACGGATTACTGATACGCAGTATTTT. Translated: CASSFISKGRITDTQYF.

This clonotype showed up just once. The chain joins TRBV19 to TRBJ1-1; D is uncertain. This CDR3 comprises 13 residues. Per the germline V gene, CDR1 is LNHDA and CDR2 is SQIVND (reference sequence). With 6 bases removed from V and 4 bases from J, the gap between germline ends came to 12 bases. CDR3 amino acids: CASRHGYGTEAFF. DNA for the CDR3: TGTGCCAGTAGGCACGGCTATGGCACTGAAGCTTTCTTT.

This clonotype was seen only a few times. This chain connects TRBV12-3 or TRBV12-4 to TRBJ2-2, with 12 bases fitting TRBD2. V was clipped by 6 bases and J by 0 bases; unmatched bases: 5. This CDR3 spans 17 amino acids. The CDR3, as DNA: TGTGCCAGCAGACGGACTAGCGGGGCGACGAACACCGGGGAGCTGTTTTTT. This translates into CASRRTSGATNTGELFF.

The chain combines TRBV6-2 or TRBV6-3 with TRBJ2-3, with D tentatively TRBD1 or TRBD2 (5 bases each). The V end was cut by 0 bases, the J end by 5 bases, with 12 bases between. The CDR3 covers 15 residues. Germline V gene lookup returns CDR1 MNHEY and CDR2 SVGEGT. In DNA, the CDR3 is TGTGCCAGCAGTTACTCGGGGCTAGCAGAAGATACGCAGTATTTT. Translated: CASSYSGLAEDTQYF.

The chain has TRBV9 and TRBJ2-1; D gene ambiguous. The CDR3 totals 12 residues. Germline V gives CDR1 SGDLS, CDR2 YYNGEE. V was shortened by 4 bases and J by 5 bases, with 7 bases between the two germline ends. CDR3 region: CASSQTHNEQFF. The CDR3 nucleotides are TGTGCCAGCAGCCAAACTCACAATGAGCAGTTCTTC.

This clonotype was detected ten times or more. The chain employs TRBV7-8 and TRBJ2-3, with D hard to call. CDR1 and CDR2 from the germline V gene are SGHVS and FQNEAQ. The germline V and J ends were trimmed by 4 bases and 5 bases, with 10 bases remaining between them. The length of the CDR3 is 13 residues. CDR3 protein: CASSSRAKDTQYF. The CDR3 DNA sequence: TGTGCCAGCAGCTCCAGAGCAAAAGATACGCAGTATTTT.

The chain employs TRBV6-5 and TRBJ2-6; D is unclear. The CDR3 is 17 amino acids. Germline values: CDR1 MNHEY, CDR2 SVGAGI. V was cut by 0 bases and J by 5 bases, with 14 bases left in between. CDR3: CASSYSPPAAWANVLTF. The CDR3 DNA follows: TGTGCCAGCAGTTACTCTCCTCCGGCAGCCTGGGCCAACGTCCTGACTTTC.

This clonotype was found a few times. This chain uses TRBV12-3 or TRBV12-4 with TRBJ1-5; no definite D call. V lost 2 bases to trimming and J lost 5 bases, with 4 bases between them. The CDR3 runs 12 residues. CDR3 region: CASSLTDQPQHF. CDR3 coding DNA: TGTGCCAGCAGTTTAACCGATCAGCCCCAGCATTTT.